These 27 T cell receptor beta chains share one sample of origin, sequenced in a study of blood T cell repertoires in COVID-19. TCRdb's copy holds only in-frame clones and misses some; the assay was immunoSEQ multiplex PCR. This table has approximately 170,000 clones, around 80% appearing once. Material: PBMCs or T cells enriched from blood (not recorded which). The receptor source for this set is a woman in her seventies in a cohort exposed to, infected with or recovered from COVID-19 (not recorded which).

V is TRBV10-3 and J is TRBJ2-1; 9 bases fit TRBD1. This CDR3 region has 16 residues. The germline V gene encodes CDR1 ENHRY and CDR2 SYGVKD. V lost 10 bases and J lost 3; bases outside the gene matches: 13. DNA for the CDR3: TGTGCCACCGGAACAGGGGGCCTCCCCCACTACAATGAGCAGTTCTTC. Its translation is CATGTGGLPHYNEQFF.

The V and J genes are TRBV28 and TRBJ2-5, with D possibly TRBD1 on 6 matching bases. The germline V and J ends were trimmed by 5 bases and 1 base, with 8 bases remaining between them. The CDR3 contains 13 residues. CDR1 and CDR2 (germline): MDHEN, SYDVKM. CDR3 residues: CASSRTVQETQYF. In DNA form, the CDR3 reads TGTGCCAGCAGTAGGACAGTCCAAGAGACCCAGTACTTC.

The V and J genes are TRBV7-2 and TRBJ2-5, with TRBD2 identical over 11 bases. Germline CDR1 and CDR2: SGHTA and FQGNSA. This CDR3 is 14 amino acids long. V was clipped by 5 bases and J by 4 bases; unmatched bases: 3. The chain's CDR3 is CASSILAGGETQYF. CDR3 sequence (DNA): TGTGCCAGCAGCATTCTAGCGGGAGGAGAGACCCAGTACTTC.

The chain has TRBV6-5 and TRBJ2-7, with TRBD1 identical over 8 bases. V shed 10 bases, J shed 5 bases, and the junction held 10 bases outside the gene matches. This CDR3 is built from 13 residues. Germline V lookup: CDR1 MNHEY, CDR2 SVGAGI. For the CDR3, the DNA is TGTGCCACCTTCACGGACAGGGCGCACGAGCAGTACTTC. Protein product: CATFTDRAHEQYF.

This clone is a singleton in its sample. The V call is TRBV6-5, the J call TRBJ1-6, with D hard to call. The CDR3 totals 12 residues. The germline CDR1 and CDR2 sequences are MNHEY and SVGAGI. Trimming removed 6 bases at V and 7 bases at J, with 7 bases between. The CDR3 bases are TGTGCCAGCAGAGACACGAATTCACCCCTCCACTTT. Translated: CASRDTNSPLHF.

V gene TRBV5-1 combines with J gene TRBJ1-3; no firm D call. Germline V gene sequence: CDR1 SGHRS, CDR2 YFSETQ. V lost 0 bases and J 0 bases, leaving 16 bases between the germline ends. There are 18 residues in the CDR3. This CDR3 is CASSLGIAVGNSGNTIYF. CDR3 nucleotide sequence: TGCGCCAGCAGCTTGGGAATAGCGGTGGGAAACTCTGGAAACACCATATATTTT.

This clone appeared a few times. V and J are TRBV2 and TRBJ1-2; 8 bases match TRBD1. The CDR3 loop spans 13 amino acids. Germline CDR1 SNHLY, CDR2 FYNNEI. J lost 11 bases, V lost 7 bases, and 12 bases had no gene match. The CDR3 sequence: CASTVEDRVGYTF. CDR3 nucleotides: TGTGCCAGCACCGTAGAGGACAGGGTGGGGTACACCTTC.

The chain couples TRBV28 to TRBJ1-1; tentatively, D is TRBD1 (5 bases). V was shortened by 3 bases and J by 10 bases, with 12 bases between the two germline ends. The CDR3 spans 12 residues. CDR1 MDHEN and CDR2 SYDVKM come from the germline V gene. The CDR3: CASSLVTRGAFF. The CDR3 DNA follows: TGTGCCAGCAGTTTGGTGACAAGGGGAGCTTTCTTT.

This chain uses TRBV4-2 with TRBJ1-3; D perhaps matches TRBD1 (6 bases). In germline, CDR1 is LGHNA, CDR2 YNFKEQ. Trimming stripped 1 base from V and 0 bases from J, with 13 bases between. The CDR3 contains 17 residues. The CDR3 loop is CASSQVMGQNSGNTIYF. In nucleotides, the CDR3 is TGTGCCAGCAGCCAAGTTATGGGACAAAACTCTGGAAACACCATATATTTT.

The chain has TRBV5-4 and TRBJ2-2; 12 positions match TRBD1. This CDR3 is 18 amino acids long. Per germline, CDR1 SGHNT and CDR2 YYREEE (reference sequence). Unmatched junction bases numbered 10, after V lost 0 bases and J lost 7 bases. The CDR3 nucleotides read TGTGCCAGCAGCTTGGCCGCGGGACAGGGGGCAGCGGGCGGGGAGCTGTTTTTT. It specifies CASSLAAGQGAAGGELFF.

DNA for the CDR3: TGTGCCAGTCAACCCGGGACTAGCGGCCCCAATGAGCAGTTCTTC. This translates into CASQPGTSGPNEQFF. The chain employs TRBV6-5 and TRBJ2-1; TRBD2 aligns across 11 bases. Germline CDR1 is MNHEY and CDR2 is SVGAGI. This CDR3 comprises 15 residues. J lost 6 bases, V lost 9 bases, and 10 bases had no gene match.

The J gene is TRBJ2-7, the V gene TRBV5-1; no reliable D call. Germline V gene sequence: CDR1 SGHRS, CDR2 YFSETQ. Between the trimmed V and J ends, which lost 0 bases and 7 bases, there was a span of 17 bases. This CDR3 has 15 residues. In nucleotides, the CDR3 is TGCGCCAGCAGCTTGGAGGTCGGAGCTTCGGGTGAGCAGTACTTC. It encodes CASSLEVGASGEQYF.

This chain uses TRBV5-1 with TRBJ2-7; 10 bases are a match to TRBD1. Germline V gene sequence: CDR1 SGHRS, CDR2 YFSETQ. V shed 4 bases, J shed 4 bases, and the junction held 5 bases outside the gene matches. The length of the CDR3 is 14 residues. The CDR3 spells CASSPGQGIYEQYF. DNA of the CDR3: TGCGCCAGCAGCCCGGGACAGGGGATTTACGAGCAGTACTTC. Full variable domain (outside the CDR3, taken from reference TRBV5-1 and TRBJ2-7): KAGVTQTPRYLIKTRGQQVTLSCSPISGHRSVSWYQQTPGQGLQFLFEYFSETQRNKGNFPGRFSGRQFSNSRSEMNVSTLELGDSALYLCASSPGQGIYEQYFGPGTRLTVT.

This sequence joins TRBV12-5 and TRBJ1-5, with 8 bases fitting TRBD1. Germline V gives CDR1 LGHNT, CDR2 FRNRAP. This CDR3 comprises 15 residues. The J segment lost 7 bases and the V segment lost 7 bases, leaving 12 bases of the junction unmatched. The CDR3 spells CASVPGQGLAQPQHF. The CDR3 DNA reads as TGTGCTAGTGTCCCCGGACAGGGACTAGCCCAGCCCCAGCATTTT.

The rearrangement links TRBV28 to TRBJ1-2, with D tentatively TRBD1 (5 bases). From germline, CDR1 is MDHEN and CDR2 SYDVKM. There are 16 residues in the CDR3. Trimming pared 5 bases from V and 6 bases from J, leaving 22 bases between. The CDR3 protein is CASSPPGSQGKHGYTF. The CDR3 region has the DNA TGTGCCAGCAGTCCCCCCGGAAGTCAGGGAAAGCATGGCTACACCTTC.

The rearrangement joins TRBV28 to TRBJ1-2, with 11 bases lining up with TRBD1. V was pared by 4 bases and J by 8 bases, with 6 bases of the junction left unmatched. The CDR3 contains 14 residues. Germline assignment: CDR1 MDHEN and CDR2 SYDVKM. Here the CDR3 DNA reads TGTGCCAGCAGTTCCCGGACAGGGGGCTGGGGCTACACCTTC. It encodes CASSSRTGGWGYTF.

This chain links TRBV19 with TRBJ2-1, with 7 nucleotides matching TRBD1. V gave up 5 bases and J gave up 4 bases; unmatched junction bases: 14. Germline V gene lookup returns CDR1 LNHDA and CDR2 SQIVND (reference sequence). This CDR3 comprises 17 residues. The CDR3 loop reads CASSGFGGQVTYNEQFF. CDR3 in DNA: TGTGCCAGTAGTGGCTTTGGTGGACAGGTCACATACAATGAGCAGTTCTTC.

The chain recombines TRBV5-5 with TRBJ2-1; no reliable D call. The CDR3 sequence is 12 residues long. V was shortened by 0 bases and J by 8 bases, with 6 bases between the two germline ends. Germline CDR1 is SGHKS and CDR2 is YYEKEE (reference sequence). CDR3 in amino acids: CASSLGVYEQFF. CDR3 DNA: TGTGCCAGCAGCTTGGGAGTATATGAGCAGTTCTTC.

The V gene is TRBV5-1, the J gene TRBJ2-1; 11 positions agree with TRBD2. The CDR3 consists of 15 residues. The ends lost 3 bases at V and 6 bases at J; junction bases unmatched: 5. Germline V CDR1 and CDR2: SGHRS, YFSETQ. The CDR3 DNA follows: TGCGCCAGCAGCTCCCTAGCGGGAGGTTTCAATGAGCAGTTCTTC. This translates into CASSSLAGGFNEQFF. The whole variable domain, remainder taken from reference TRBV5-1 and TRBJ2-1, is KAGVTQTPRYLIKTRGQQVTLSCSPISGHRSVSWYQQTPGQGLQFLFEYFSETQRNKGNFPGRFSGRQFSNSRSEMNVSTLELGDSALYLCASSSLAGGFNEQFFGPGTRLTVL.

The rearrangement joins TRBV19 to TRBJ1-6; 7 bases are shared with TRBD1. Trimming took 3 bases from V and 10 from J; bases not matched to a gene: 9. The germline CDR1 and CDR2 sequences are LNHDA and SQIVND (reference sequence). The CDR3 sequence is 15 residues long. The CDR3 nucleotides read TGTGCCAGTAGTATGTTCCCAGGGGGTAGATCACCCCTCCACTTT. Translated: CASSMFPGGRSPLHF.

The chain is built from TRBV6-1 and TRBJ1-1, with TRBD1 as a possible D gene (6 bases). Per the germline V gene, CDR1 is MNHNS and CDR2 is SASEGT. V lost 2 bases, J lost 11 bases, and 18 bases lay in between. The CDR3 has 14 residues. CDR3 loop: CASSETGSKVWAFF. The CDR3 region has the DNA TGTGCCAGCAGTGAAACAGGGAGTAAGGTTTGGGCTTTCTTT.

The J gene is TRBJ2-2, the V gene TRBV2; the match to TRBD1 covers 8 bases. Germline V gene sequence: CDR1 SNHLY, CDR2 FYNNEI. This CDR3 is 14 amino acids long. V lost 6 bases and J lost 0; bases outside the gene matches: 0. The CDR3 nucleotides are TGTGCCAGCAGGGGACAGGCGAACACCGGGGAGCTGTTTTTT. Amino acids: CASRGQANTGELFF.

This clone was counted many times. V is TRBV2 and J is TRBJ1-6; D is unclear. The CDR3 runs to 16 residues. V shed 2 bases and J shed 9 bases, with 17 bases lying between them. Germline assignment: CDR1 SNHLY and CDR2 FYNNEI. In DNA form, the CDR3 reads TGTGCCAGCAGTGAAAGCATAGGGAGGGTCGGTTCACCCCTCCACTTT. Translating it yields CASSESIGRVGSPLHF.

CDR3 amino acids: CASSPPSIYEQYF. The CDR3 bases are TGTGCCAGCTCACCCCCCTCTATCTACGAGCAGTACTTC. The chain joins TRBV18 to TRBJ2-7; D gene uncertain. Germline V gene lookup returns CDR1 KGHSH and CDR2 LQKENI. V dropped 3 bases and J dropped 3 bases, with 9 bases sitting between them. The CDR3 covers 13 residues.

The V call is TRBV29-1, the J call TRBJ1-5; TRBD1 is a possible D gene (5 bases). This CDR3 region has 12 residues. V was shortened by 4 bases and J by 12 bases, with 16 bases between the two germline ends. Germline V gene data show CDR1 as SQVTM and CDR2 as ANQGSEA. CDR3 region: CSVVILGRVQHF. The DNA of the CDR3 is TGCAGCGTTGTCATCCTAGGCAGGGTCCAGCATTTT.

The chain recombines TRBV11-3 with TRBJ1-1, with TRBD1 as a possible D gene (6 bases). V was clipped by 5 bases and J by 1 base, with 11 bases between them. Germline lookup yields CDR1 SGHNT and CDR2 YENEEA. The CDR3 length is 14 residues. The CDR3 loop is CASSMDSTNTEAFF. CDR3 bases: TGTGCCAGCAGCATGGACAGTACGAACACTGAAGCTTTCTTT. Using reference TRBV11-3 and TRBJ1-1 for the parts outside the CDR3, the full variable domain is EAGVVQSPRYKIIEKKQPVAFWCNPISGHNTLYWYLQNLGQGPELLIRYENEEAVDDSQLPKDRFSAERLKGVDSTLKIQPAELGDSAVYLCASSMDSTNTEAFFGQGTRLTVV.

The chain is built from TRBV28 and TRBJ1-3; the D gene is possibly TRBD1 (6 bases). Germline lookup yields CDR1 MDHEN and CDR2 SYDVKM. This CDR3 region has 14 residues. The germline V and J ends were trimmed by 6 bases and 4 bases, with 13 bases remaining between them. The CDR3 region has the DNA TGTGCCAGCAGCAGGGGACGGATCGGAAACACCATATATTTT. It is translated as CASSRGRIGNTIYF.